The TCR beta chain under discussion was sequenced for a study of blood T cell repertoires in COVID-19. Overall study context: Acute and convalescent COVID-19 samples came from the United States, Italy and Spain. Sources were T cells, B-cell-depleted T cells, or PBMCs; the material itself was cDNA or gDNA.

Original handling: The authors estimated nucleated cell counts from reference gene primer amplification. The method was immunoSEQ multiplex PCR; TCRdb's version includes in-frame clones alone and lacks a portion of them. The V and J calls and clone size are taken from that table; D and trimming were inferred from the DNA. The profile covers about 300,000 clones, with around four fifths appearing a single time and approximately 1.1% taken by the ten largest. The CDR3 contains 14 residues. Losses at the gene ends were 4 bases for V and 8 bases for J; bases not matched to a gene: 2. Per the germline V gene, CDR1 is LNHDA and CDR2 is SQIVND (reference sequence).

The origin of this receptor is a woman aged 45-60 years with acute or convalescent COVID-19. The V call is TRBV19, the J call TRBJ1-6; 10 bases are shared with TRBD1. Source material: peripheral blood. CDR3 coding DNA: TGTGCCAGTAGTAGGGACAGGGGCGATTCACCCCTCCACTTT. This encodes CASSRDRGDSPLHF.